The clone carrying this TCR beta chain is categorized as medium-sized. The antigen is undetermined. This sample stems from a study of neurological immune-mediated disorders. Notes on the study in general: In HTLV-1-associated myelopathy, TCR clonal expansion was greatest, whereas multiple sclerosis had the least, falling below healthy controls. No expanded-clone CDR3 amino acid sequence recurred across subjects, suggesting private TCR-beta repertoires.

Unsorted libraries used 2 million PBMCs kept at -80 degrees C. TCRdb passed the 5' RACE reads through MiXCR, listing each CDR3 protein once. This sample has roughly 50,000 distinct CDR3 sequences, with about 25% found just once. Losses at the gene ends were 0 bases for V and 6 bases for J; bases not matched to a gene: 10. The CDR3 loop spans 16 amino acids. CDR1 is SGHRS and CDR2 is YFSETQ in the germline V gene. The genes are TRBV5-1 and TRBJ2-7; TRBD2 matches 9 bases. The sample comprised PBMCs. The clonotype originates from a woman in her 70s in good health. In DNA, the CDR3 is TGCGCCAGCAGCTTGGCCCAGTTAGCGGGAGCGGGCGAGCAGTACTTC. Translating it yields CASSLAQLAGAGEQYF. Combining the CDR3 with reference TRBV5-1 and TRBJ2-7 gives the whole variable domain KAGVTQTPRYLIKTRGQQVTLSCSPISGHRSVSWYQQTPGQGLQFLFEYFSETQRNKGNFPGRFSGRQFSNSRSEMNVSTLELGDSALYLCASSLAQLAGAGEQYFGPGTRLTVT.